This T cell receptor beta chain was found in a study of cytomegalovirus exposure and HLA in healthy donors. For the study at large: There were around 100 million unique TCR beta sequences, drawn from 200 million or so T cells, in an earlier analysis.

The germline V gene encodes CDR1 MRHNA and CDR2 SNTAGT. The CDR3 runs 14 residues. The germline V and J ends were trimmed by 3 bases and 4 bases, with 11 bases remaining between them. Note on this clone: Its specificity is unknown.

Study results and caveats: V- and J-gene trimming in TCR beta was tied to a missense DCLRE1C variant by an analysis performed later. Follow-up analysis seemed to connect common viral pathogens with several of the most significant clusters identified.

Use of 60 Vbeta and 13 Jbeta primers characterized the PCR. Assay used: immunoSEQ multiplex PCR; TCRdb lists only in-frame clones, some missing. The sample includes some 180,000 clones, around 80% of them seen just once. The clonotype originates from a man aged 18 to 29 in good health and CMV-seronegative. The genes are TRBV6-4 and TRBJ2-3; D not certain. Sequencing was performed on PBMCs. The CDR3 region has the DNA TGTGCCAGCAGTGAGTTAGAGGCATCAGATACGCAGTATTTT. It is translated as CASSELEASDTQYF.